This T cell receptor beta chain appears in the sequencing data of a study of patients and donors after allogeneic stem cell transplantation. MiXCR was run by TCRdb on the RT-PCR reads, yielding one entry per CDR3 protein. Found here are some 880,000 distinct CDR3 sequences, more than 15% of them singletons; the top ten hold 6%. CDR1 and CDR2 from the germline V gene are GTSNPN and SVGIG (reference sequence). V shed 6 bases and J shed 11 bases, with 13 bases lying between them. The CDR3 totals 10 residues. The chain has TRBV30 and TRBJ1-1; tentatively, D is TRBD1 (6 bases). The clonotype comes from a human donor who was either an allogeneic HSCT recipient or a stem cell or donor lymphocyte infusion donor (not recorded which). It is not recorded whose cells these are; they may come from a transplant donor. The material sequenced was blood, either unsorted or a sorted T cell fraction (not recorded which). CDR3 nucleotides: TGTGCCTGTCCAGGGGAACGGGCTTTCTTT. Protein product: CACPGERAFF.